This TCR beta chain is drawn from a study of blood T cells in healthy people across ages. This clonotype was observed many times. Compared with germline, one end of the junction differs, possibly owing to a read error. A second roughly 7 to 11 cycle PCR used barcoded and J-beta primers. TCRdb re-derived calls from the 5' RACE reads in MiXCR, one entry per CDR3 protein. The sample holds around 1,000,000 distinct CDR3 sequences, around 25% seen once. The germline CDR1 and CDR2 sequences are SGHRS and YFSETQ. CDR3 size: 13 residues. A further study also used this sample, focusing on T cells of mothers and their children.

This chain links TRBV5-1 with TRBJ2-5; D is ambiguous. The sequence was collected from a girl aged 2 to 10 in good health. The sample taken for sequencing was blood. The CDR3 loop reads CASSSTNQETQYF. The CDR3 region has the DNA TGTGCCAGCAGTTCCACAAACCAAGAGACCCAGTACTTC.